What follows is one TCR beta chain and its context. The antigen it recognizes is unknown. No base quality values were provided; no much bigger clone lies one nucleotide off. Based on the germline V gene, the CDR1 and CDR2 sequences are MGHRA and YSYEKL. From the cysteine through the phenylalanine, the CDR3 covers 16 amino acids. The CDR3 DNA has 48 bases and is translated from base 1. Trimming at the junction amounts to 1 base on V and 0 bases on J, and the germline ends lie 11 bases apart. This entry comes from a study of blood T cell repertoires in COVID-19 (dated by TCRdb to 2020 to 2021). Describing the broader study: Samples covering the acute and convalescent phases of COVID-19 were provided by collaborators in the United States, Italy and Spain. Deeply sampled blood TCRbeta repertoires from subjects exposed to, actively infected with, or recovered from COVID-19 were included in the dataset. Where available, HLA class I and class II types were obtained from metadata supplied by the sample provider rather than from assay-based typing. The repertoires were released in a freely available public database meant as a resource for research on the immune response to SARS-CoV-2. The prospective study material was composed of cDNA or gDNA derived from T cells, B-cell-depleted T cells, or PBMCs. Samples came from the ongoing ImmuneRACE study (first 160 participants) plus 1,254 subjects from 6 global collaborators. A de-identified subject ID, COVID-19 status, age in years and sex were almost always included in the sample metadata.

The collaborating institutions used their own protocols to collect whole blood in K2EDTA tubes. For TCRbeta analysis, collaborators shipped samples as frozen whole blood, isolated PBMCs, or DNA extracted from either of those sample types. General study outcomes and caveats: The amount of clinical and demographic metadata varied by source and participant and was provided uncurated.

TCRbeta CDR3 regions were amplified from genomic DNA by means of the immunoSEQ Assay, a bias-controlled multiplex PCR. Processing in the source paper ran as follows. Nucleated cell counts per sample were estimated from amplification of reference gene primers within the assay. Sequence reads were collapsed and filtered to measure the absolute abundance of every unique TCRbeta CDR3 rearrangement. Productive Simpson clonality was computed per sample as the square root of Simpson's diversity index over productive rearrangements. Here the immuneACCESS table is served through TCRdb, limited to in-frame sequences with V and J called. Missing clones are a known gap in these copies; in checked studies unresolved V genes cover under half, and the rest lacks a known reason. Clone size and the V and J calls come from that table; the DNA yielded D and trimming. Within this sample are approximately 190,000 clones, with about 83% of them counted one time only. The biggest ten clones account for about 5.1% of the sample.

The sample comprised peripheral blood. The rearranged segments are TRBV4-1 and TRBJ2-3; the D region possibly corresponds to TRBD2 (7 bases align). The source of this sequence is a woman in her 70s with active or convalescent COVID-19. The nucleotides read TGCGCCAGCAGCCAAGGAGGGGGGGCTAGCACAGATACGCAGTATTTT. This yields the protein CASSQGGGASTDTQYF.